Shown below are 27 T cell receptor beta chains from a single sample sequenced in a study of blood T cells in healthy people across ages. A sample-barcoded 5' primer and a J-beta primer mix were used in a second PCR of roughly 7 to 11 cycles. TCRdb redid the calling of the 5' RACE reads with MiXCR, one entry per CDR3 protein. The data contain about 780,000 distinct CDR3 sequences, 46% of them singletons. Sequencing was performed on blood. The receptors originated from a man older than 75 in good health.

This clonotype has more than one count but fewer than ten. The chain couples TRBV9 to TRBJ2-5; 13 bases agree with TRBD2. CDR3 length equals 16 residues. Germline trimming cut 4 bases from V and 3 bases from J; bases unmatched to any gene: 6. Germline assignment: CDR1 SGDLS and CDR2 YYNGEE. This CDR3 reads CASSPPGLAGEETQYF. The CDR3 region has the DNA TGTGCCAGCAGCCCCCCTGGACTAGCGGGAGAAGAGACCCAGTACTTC.

Only a few counts were recorded for this clonotype. The gene calls are TRBV12-3 or TRBV12-4 and TRBJ2-7, with D possibly being TRBD1 (6 bases). This CDR3 has 14 amino acids. With 1 base removed from V and 4 bases from J, the gap between germline ends came to 11 bases. CDR3 amino acids: CASSLGQGFYEQYF. The CDR3, as DNA: TGTGCCAGCAGTTTAGGCCAGGGGTTTTACGAGCAGTACTTC.

This clonotype was detected a few times. The rearrangement joins TRBV20-1 to TRBJ2-3; 9 bases map to TRBD2. The germline gives CDR1 DFQATT, CDR2 SNEGSKA (reference sequence). V shed 1 base, J shed 7 bases, and the junction held 6 bases outside the gene matches. The CDR3 runs 14 residues. The CDR3 protein is CSARVSGRRHTQYF. CDR3 nucleotides: TGCAGTGCTAGAGTTAGCGGGAGACGGCATACGCAGTATTTT.

V and J are TRBV6-1 and TRBJ2-7; D unresolved. V dropped 0 bases and J dropped 3 bases, with 9 bases sitting between them. This CDR3 is 14 amino acids long. The germline CDR1 and CDR2 sequences are MNHNS and SASEGT. The CDR3 DNA follows: TGTGCCAGCAGTGAAGCCTGGGCAGGCTACGAGCAGTACTTC. It yields the protein CASSEAWAGYEQYF.

V usage is TRBV5-1 and J usage is TRBJ2-6; 7 bases map to TRBD1. CDR3 length equals 17 residues. With 4 bases clipped from V and 1 base from J, the junction kept 8 bases outside the gene matches. Germline V CDR1 and CDR2: SGHRS, YFSETQ. In DNA, the CDR3 is TGCGCCAGCAGCGCCGACAGGGCGTTTTCTGGGGCCAACGTCCTGACTTTC. This gives the protein CASSADRAFSGANVLTF.

The chain couples TRBV7-9 to TRBJ1-1; unclear D gene. Trimming took 1 base from V and 0 from J, leaving 12 bases between them. Germline V CDR1 and CDR2: SEHNR, FQNEAQ (reference sequence). The CDR3 extends over 16 amino acids. Here the CDR3 DNA reads TGTGCCAGCAGCTTAGGTGCAGGAATCATGAACACTGAAGCTTTCTTT. It is translated as CASSLGAGIMNTEAFF.

This clonotype occurred many times. The gene calls are TRBV7-2 and TRBJ2-5, with TRBD2 matching over 11 bases. Looked up from germline, CDR1 is SGHTA and CDR2 is FQGNSA. The CDR3 totals 14 residues. The trim removed 4 bases at V and 3 bases at J, leaving 1 base unmatched. The CDR3 DNA follows: TGTGCCAGCAGCTCGGGACTAGCGGAAGAGACCCAGTACTTC. As protein: CASSSGLAEETQYF.

Ten or more counts support this clonotype. The V and J genes are TRBV25-1 and TRBJ2-7, with 11 nucleotides matching TRBD2. CDR1 is MGHDK, CDR2 SYGVNS, per germline. V lost 5 bases to trimming and J lost 4 bases; unmatched junction nucleotides: 4. The CDR3 covers 14 residues. CDR3 nucleotide sequence: TGTGCCAGCAGTCCGGGACTAGCGGATTACGAGCAGTACTTC. Amino acids: CASSPGLADYEQYF.

This clonotype has just a few counts. The chain uses TRBV7-9 and TRBJ2-5; a possible D gene is TRBD1 (6 bases). V was shortened by 5 bases and J by 2 bases, with 12 bases between the two germline ends. CDR1 SEHNR and CDR2 FQNEAQ come from the germline V gene (reference sequence). This CDR3 spans 14 amino acids. CDR3 in DNA: TGTGCCAGCAGCACTACGACAGGACAAGAGACCCAGTACTTC. It yields the protein CASSTTTGQETQYF.

Only a few counts were recorded for this clonotype. The chain combines TRBV7-2 with TRBJ2-5, with TRBD2 as a possible D gene (6 bases). The germline V and J ends were trimmed by 2 bases and 6 bases, with 16 bases remaining between them. Germline CDR1 SGHTA, CDR2 FQGNSA. This CDR3 is built from 15 residues. The CDR3 nucleotides are TGTGCCAGCAGCTTAACCCTCGCGGGATTACAGACCCAGTACTTC. It encodes CASSLTLAGLQTQYF.

This clonotype was observed a handful of times. The V gene is TRBV4-3, the J gene TRBJ2-5; 9 nucleotides agree with TRBD2. Germline CDR1 LGHNA, CDR2 YSLEER. With 3 bases clipped from V and 4 bases from J, the junction kept 9 bases outside the gene matches. The CDR3 consists of 16 residues. The CDR3 is CASSHSFSGSGETQYF. DNA of the CDR3: TGCGCCAGCAGCCACTCTTTTAGCGGGAGTGGAGAGACCCAGTACTTC.

V gene TRBV15 combines with J gene TRBJ1-4, with TRBD1 matching over 7 bases. Germline trimming cut 7 bases from V and 7 bases from J; bases unmatched to any gene: 6. The CDR3 contains 13 residues. CDR1 is LNHNV and CDR2 is YYDKDF in the germline V gene (reference sequence). CDR3 sequence (DNA): TGTGCCACCAACCCGTCAGGGGGTGAAAAACTGTTTTTT. It specifies CATNPSGGEKLFF.

In the case of this clonotype: One junction end disagrees with the germline gene, perhaps due to a read error. The gene calls are TRBV11-3 and TRBJ2-7, with TRBD1 identical over 10 bases. CDR3 length equals 14 residues. Germline V gene data show CDR1 as SGHNT and CDR2 as YENEEA. The CDR3 region is CASSPGQGSSEQYF. The CDR3 DNA is TGCGCCAGCAGTCCGGGACAGGGGAGTTCCGAGCAGTACTTC.

The genes are TRBV4-3 and TRBJ2-6; D is possibly TRBD2 (5 bases). Germline loops: CDR1 LGHNA, CDR2 YSLEER. The CDR3 runs to 17 residues. Between the trimmed V and J ends, which lost 3 bases and 0 bases, there was a span of 12 bases. The CDR3 bases are TGCGCCAGCAGCCAGGACGCCGGGAACTCTGGGGCCAACGTCCTGACTTTC. Translation gives CASSQDAGNSGANVLTF.

This clonotype was detected only a few times. The chain combines TRBV18 with TRBJ1-5, with 8 nucleotides matching TRBD1. CDR1 and CDR2 from the germline V gene are KGHSH and LQKENI. With V trimmed by 6 bases and J by 9 bases, 13 bases remained unmatched. The CDR3 spans 15 residues. The DNA for the CDR3 is TGTGCCAGCTCGGTCGGGACAGGCCAAGCGGGGCCCCAGCATTTT. Protein sequence: CASSVGTGQAGPQHF. Based on the CDR3 plus reference TRBV18 and TRBJ1-5, the full variable domain is NAGVMQNPRHLVRRRGQEARLRCSPMKGHSHVYWYRQLPEEGLKFMVYLQKENIIDESGMPKERFSAEFPKEGPSILRIQQVVRGDSAAYFCASSVGTGQAGPQHFGDGTRLSIL.

This chain uses TRBV4-3 with TRBJ1-2; possible D gene TRBD1, 5 bases. From germline, CDR1 is LGHNA and CDR2 YSLEER. V dropped 0 bases and J dropped 8 bases, with 25 bases sitting between them. The CDR3 is 18 amino acids. CDR3 region: CASSQDLPGPQQPKGYTF. The CDR3 DNA reads as TGCGCCAGCAGCCAAGACCTCCCGGGACCCCAGCAGCCGAAGGGCTACACCTTC.

This chain links TRBV7-2 with TRBJ2-1; D is unresolved. The V and J ends lost 5 bases and 12 bases respectively, with 17 bases between them. The CDR3 has 13 amino acids. Per germline, CDR1 SGHTA and CDR2 FQGNSA. The CDR3 loop is CASSPRYLAGQFF. The DNA of the CDR3 is TGTGCCAGCAGCCCGAGATATCTCGCTGGGCAGTTCTTC.

The V gene is TRBV5-1, the J gene TRBJ2-3; TRBD1 aligns across 10 bases. CDR3 size: 16 residues. Germline-derived CDR1 and CDR2 are SGHRS and YFSETQ. J lost 1 base, V lost 4 bases, and 6 bases had no gene match. The CDR3 here is CASSLAGTGGTDTQYF. The CDR3 DNA is TGCGCCAGCAGCCTGGCCGGGACAGGGGGCACAGATACGCAGTATTTT.

This clonotype was counted only a few times. This sequence joins TRBV20-1 and TRBJ2-7, with D perhaps matching TRBD1 (6 bases). CDR1 is DFQATT, CDR2 SNEGSKA, per germline (reference sequence). This CDR3 contains 14 residues. V lost 8 bases and J 2 bases, leaving 19 bases between the germline ends. The CDR3 bases are TGCAGTACTGTTACCACAGGGTCCGCCTACGAGCAGTACTTC. This gives the protein CSTVTTGSAYEQYF.

This sequence joins TRBV5-1 and TRBJ2-3; D uncertain. Germline V gene lookup returns CDR1 SGHRS and CDR2 YFSETQ. CDR3 length equals 13 residues. Between the trimmed V and J ends, which lost 3 bases and 10 bases, there was a span of 15 bases. The CDR3 nucleotides are TGCGCCAGCAGCTCCTCCGGCGAAAACGCGCAGTATTTT. As protein: CASSSSGENAQYF.

In its sample, this clonotype was seen many times. The chain combines TRBV5-1 with TRBJ2-2; TRBD2 matches at 8 bases. The CDR3 extends over 15 amino acids. CDR1 and CDR2 from the germline V gene are SGHRS and YFSETQ. J lost 4 bases, V lost 4 bases, and 6 bases had no gene match. This CDR3 is CASSGSSGRTGELFF. In DNA, the CDR3 is TGCGCCAGCAGCGGGTCTAGCGGGCGCACCGGGGAGCTGTTTTTT.

V gene TRBV11-2 combines with J gene TRBJ2-4, with D tentatively TRBD1 (6 bases). This CDR3 comprises 16 residues. Germline V lookup: CDR1 SGHAT, CDR2 FQNNGV. The ends were cut back, 4 bases at V and 4 bases at J, with 17 bases in the middle. The chain's CDR3 is CASSWVGTQLKNIQYF. The CDR3 DNA reads TGTGCCAGCAGCTGGGTGGGGACACAGCTGAAAAACATTCAGTACTTC.

V gene TRBV20-1 combines with J gene TRBJ2-3, with D possibly being TRBD2 (5 bases). From germline, CDR1 is DFQATT and CDR2 SNEGSKA (reference sequence). Trimming stripped 7 bases from V and 6 bases from J, with 23 bases between. The CDR3 has 15 amino acids. This CDR3 is CSVQCSSYGSDTQYF. The CDR3 bases are TGCAGTGTTCAGTGCTCTAGCTATGGCTCTGATACGCAGTATTTT.

V usage is TRBV2 and J usage is TRBJ2-7; unclear D gene. Germline V CDR1 and CDR2: SNHLY, FYNNEI. V lost 4 bases, J lost 7 bases, and 8 bases lay in between. This CDR3 contains 11 residues. CDR3 nucleotides: TGTGCCAGCAGTGGGCTAGAAGAGCAGTACTTC. Translated: CASSGLEEQYF.

This clonotype was seen a few times. This chain uses TRBV2 with TRBJ1-6, with 9 nucleotides matching TRBD1. V dropped 8 bases and J dropped 2; count of bases not matched to a gene: 4. This CDR3 is 15 amino acids long. CDR1 and CDR2 from the germline V gene are SNHLY and FYNNEI. In nucleotides, the CDR3 is TGTGCCAGCGGCGGACAGGGGCCCTATAATTCACCCCTCCACTTT. This encodes CASGGQGPYNSPLHF.

The chain links TRBV30 to TRBJ2-7, with 8 bases matching TRBD1. The CDR3 spans 14 residues. From germline, CDR1 is GTSNPN and CDR2 SVGIG (reference sequence). The V gene end was trimmed by 3 bases and the J gene end by 5 bases; junction bases not matched to a gene: 9. In DNA, the CDR3 is TGTGCCTGGAGCGCGGACAGGGAGAAAAACGAGCAGTACTTC. Its protein is CAWSADREKNEQYF.

J is TRBJ2-3 and V is TRBV3-1; unclear D gene. Deletions cut 3 bases from V and 1 base from J, with 5 bases between. Germline-derived CDR1 and CDR2 are LGHDT and YNNKEL (reference sequence). CDR3 size: 13 residues. The DNA of the CDR3 is TGTGCCAGCAGCCACGACGGCACAGATACGCAGTATTTT. Amino acid sequence: CASSHDGTDTQYF.